These T cell receptor beta chains were read from a single sample in a study of regulatory T cells in long-lasting Graves disease. From the multiplex PCR reads, TCRdb called clonotypes with MiXCR, one entry per CDR3 protein. The repertoire holds 450,000 to 600,000 distinct CDR3 sequences, with about 14% as singletons. These sequences were also reported in another study, on T cells in Graves' hyperthyroidism and ophthalmopathy.

The material sequenced was peripheral blood mononuclear cells (PBMCs), taken at new diagnosis, from a patient treated with antithyroid drugs. The receptors derive from a man aged 25 to 40 with Graves disease. Each CDR3 is given with its conserved first and last residue. Fields, in order: clone size, V gene, D gene, J gene, CDR3 protein, CDR3 DNA. D genes are given only for firm matches. Clone size is not always given. Where it is, it says once, few, many or a class for expanded clones.

clone size: many
V gene: TRBV6-1
D gene: NA
J gene: TRBJ2-2
CDR3 protein: CASSEVGSGELFF
CDR3 DNA: TGTGCCAGCAGTGAAGTGGGAAGCGGGGAGCTGTTTTTT

clone size: many
V gene: TRBV5-1
D gene: NA
J gene: TRBJ2-1
CDR3 protein: CASSLGIISWERNEQFF
CDR3 DNA: TGCGCCAGCAGCCTCGGGATCATTTCTTGGGAGCGAAATGAGCAGTTCTTC

clone size: many
V gene: TRBV5-1
D gene: NA
J gene: TRBJ2-7
CDR3 protein: CASSDRGGEWEQYF
CDR3 DNA: TGCGCCAGCAGCGACCGAGGGGGAGAATGGGAGCAGTACTTC

clone size: few
V gene: TRBV24-1
D gene: NA
J gene: TRBJ2-5
CDR3 protein: CATSDPGTRETQYF
CDR3 DNA: TGTGCCACCAGTGACCCCGGGACTCGAGAGACCCAGTACTTC

clone size: NA
V gene: TRBV11-3
D gene: NA
J gene: TRBJ2-1
CDR3 protein: CASSATGEWDNEQSF
CDR3 DNA: TGTGCCAGCAGCGCCACGGGGGAGTGGGACAATGAGCAGTCCTTC

clone size: NA
V gene: TRBV30
D gene: NA
J gene: TRBJ1-1
CDR3 protein: CAWQTGASKRAFF
CDR3 DNA: TGTGCCTGGCAGACGGGAGCTTCCAAGAGGGCTTTCTTT

clone size: few
V gene: TRBV28
D gene: TRBD2
J gene: TRBJ2-7
CDR3 protein: CASSSWEGSSHEQYF
CDR3 DNA: TGTGCCAGCAGTTCCTGGGAGGGATCCAGCCACGAGCAGTACTTC

clone size: many
V gene: TRBV6-2/TRBV6-3
D gene: NA
J gene: TRBJ1-5
CDR3 protein: CASSNTQQGDQPQHF
CDR3 DNA: TGTGCCAGCAGTAACACACAACAGGGAGATCAGCCCCAGCATTTT

clone size: many
V gene: TRBV7-8
D gene: NA
J gene: TRBJ1-2
CDR3 protein: CASSSGSNYGYTF
CDR3 DNA: TGTGCCAGCAGCTCGGGTTCTAACTATGGCTACACCTTC

clone size: many
V gene: TRBV7-9
D gene: NA
J gene: TRBJ1-2
CDR3 protein: CASSLSRPDDGYTF
CDR3 DNA: TGTGCCAGCAGCCTCTCTCGACCGGATGATGGCTACACCTTC

clone size: few
V gene: TRBV7-6
D gene: NA
J gene: TRBJ2-5
CDR3 protein: CASSGGRGLGETQYF
CDR3 DNA: TGTGCCAGCAGCGGGGGGCGGGGCCTCGGGGAGACCCAGTACTTC

clone size: few
V gene: TRBV20-1
D gene: TRBD1
J gene: TRBJ1-3
CDR3 protein: CSARDPGQGVGTIYF
CDR3 DNA: TGCAGTGCTAGAGATCCTGGACAGGGTGTAGGCACCATATATTTT

clone size: NA
V gene: TRBV20-1
D gene: TRBD2
J gene: TRBJ2-3
CDR3 protein: CSAAGTSGSSQYF
CDR3 DNA: TGCAGTGCTGCCGGGACTAGCGGGAGTTCGCAGTATTTT

clone size: many
V gene: TRBV5-1
D gene: TRBD1
J gene: TRBJ2-3
CDR3 protein: CASSFEGQGTDTQYF
CDR3 DNA: TGCGCCAGCAGCTTCGAAGGACAGGGCACAGATACGCAGTATTTT

clone size: many
V gene: TRBV6-9
D gene: NA
J gene: TRBJ1-2
CDR3 protein: CASSYARLRQDYGYTF
CDR3 DNA: TGTGCCAGCAGTTACGCCCGATTAAGACAGGACTATGGCTACACCTTC

clone size: NA
V gene: TRBV5-6
D gene: NA
J gene: TRBJ1-5
CDR3 protein: CASSHWAGSNQPQHF
CDR3 DNA: TGTGCCAGCAGCCATTGGGCAGGAAGCAATCAGCCCCAGCATTTT

clone size: many
V gene: TRBV11-2
D gene: NA
J gene: TRBJ1-1
CDR3 protein: CASSGIMSTEAFF
CDR3 DNA: TGTGCCAGCAGCGGGATTATGAGCACTGAAGCTTTCTTT

clone size: many
V gene: TRBV3-1
D gene: TRBD1
J gene: TRBJ1-2
CDR3 protein: CASSMGQRYGYTF
CDR3 DNA: TGTGCCAGCAGCATGGGACAGCGATATGGCTACACCTTC